Presented here are 4 T cell receptor beta chains from one specimen sequenced in a study of T cell responses to AZD1222 COVID-19 vaccine. Repertoires were generated with immunoSEQ multiplex PCR, while TCRdb's copy carries only in-frame clones and drops some. The table lists around 190,000 clones, roughly nine tenths of them singletons. The source material was peripheral blood, sampled 28 days after the second AZD1222 dose. The receptors come from an adult who received the AZD1222 COVID-19 vaccine.

This clone was observed once. The V and J genes are TRBV5-1 and TRBJ1-5; 8 bases agree with TRBD1. Germline V gene lookup returns CDR1 SGHRS and CDR2 YFSETQ. Trimming took 5 bases from V and 1 from J; bases not matched to a gene: 8. The CDR3 contains 16 residues. The CDR3 reads CASSPGQGVSNQPQHF. CDR3 DNA: TGCGCCAGCAGTCCCGGACAGGGTGTAAGCAATCAGCCCCAGCATTTT.

The rearrangement links TRBV4-1 to TRBJ2-7; 12 bases are a match to TRBD2. The V gene's germline CDR1 is MGHRA and CDR2 YSYEKL. This CDR3 comprises 16 residues. The junction had 5 bases not matched to a gene; V was cut back by 5 bases and J by 0 bases. This CDR3 reads CASSVLAGGNSYEQYF. The CDR3 DNA is TGCGCCAGCAGCGTCCTAGCGGGAGGGAACTCCTACGAGCAGTACTTC.

This chain joins TRBV6-5 and TRBJ2-3; possibly TRBD2 for D (5 bases). The CDR3 is made up of 15 amino acids. V lost 6 bases, J lost 3 bases, and 16 bases lay in between. The V gene's germline CDR1 is MNHEY and CDR2 SVGAGI. CDR3 DNA sequence: TGTGCCAGCAGGGGCCTAGCTGGGCCTACAGATACGCAGTATTTT. As protein: CASRGLAGPTDTQYF.

The chain recombines TRBV9 with TRBJ2-2; no clear D gene. Germline V CDR1 and CDR2: SGDLS, YYNGEE. V was trimmed by 0 bases and J by 5 bases, leaving 2 bases between them. This CDR3 is built from 12 residues. The CDR3 loop is CASSVGTGELFF. The CDR3 DNA is TGTGCCAGCAGCGTAGGAACCGGGGAGCTGTTTTTT.